This TCR beta chain is drawn from a study of brain T cells in children with intractable seizures. The data were produced by immunoSEQ multiplex PCR, yet TCRdb's version contains in-frame clones alone and is incomplete. Altogether 300,000 to 400,000 clones are present, nearly 95% being singletons, with the ten largest covering around 5%. Time point reported: blood from clinic visit 5 months post-surgery; TSC patient then seizure free. Only cases whose brain tissue showed the highest T cell transcript signatures were sequenced. Pre-surgery treatment included at least one anti-epileptic drug. As regards this clone: Antigen specificity is unknown.

CDR1 is SQVTM and CDR2 is ANQGSEA in the germline V gene. This CDR3 has 11 residues. V shed 0 bases and J shed 10 bases, with 9 bases lying between them. Study-level findings and limits: Pre-surgery blood may have been undersampled, hiding some clones. HCMV serostatus was not known, and viral specificity came from CDR3 similarity only.

The TCR comes from a boy younger than two with tuberous sclerosis and intractable seizures. This chain links TRBV29-1 with TRBJ1-2; D is unclear. The sample in question was peripheral blood, obtained around 5 months after surgery. For the CDR3, the DNA is TGCAGCGTTGAAGATCAAATTTTCTACACCTTC. The encoded protein is CSVEDQIFYTF.